Ten or more counts support the clone carrying this T cell receptor beta chain. Indicated time point: newly diagnosed GD, antithyroid drugs for less than 3 months. Scientists built the TCR library using RNA that was extracted from PBMCs. Investigators report Graves' disease was diagnosed under American Thyroid Association guidelines. This entry belongs to a study of regulatory T cells in long-lasting Graves disease. Germline CDR1 DFQATT, CDR2 SNEGSKA (reference sequence). The CDR3 has 14 amino acids. The V gene lost 7 bases and the J gene lost 1 base, with 17 bases spanning the gap. Arm-PCR of CDR3 regions with iRepertoire HTBI primers generated TCR beta libraries. One entry per CDR3 protein results from TCRdb running MiXCR on the multiplex PCR reads. Found here are around 450,000 distinct CDR3 sequences, under 15% of them singletons; the top ten hold 16%. These data also formed part of another study, on T cells in Graves' hyperthyroidism and ophthalmopathy.

The V call is TRBV20-1, the J call TRBJ2-7; D perhaps matches TRBD2 (7 bases). The starting material was peripheral blood mononuclear cells (PBMCs), obtained at new diagnosis, from a patient treated with antithyroid drugs. The sequence was obtained from a woman in her twenties or thirties with Graves disease. The CDR3 region is CSVRGGGESYEQYF. CDR3 sequence (DNA): TGCAGTGTAAGAGGAGGGGGGGAGTCCTACGAGCAGTACTTC.